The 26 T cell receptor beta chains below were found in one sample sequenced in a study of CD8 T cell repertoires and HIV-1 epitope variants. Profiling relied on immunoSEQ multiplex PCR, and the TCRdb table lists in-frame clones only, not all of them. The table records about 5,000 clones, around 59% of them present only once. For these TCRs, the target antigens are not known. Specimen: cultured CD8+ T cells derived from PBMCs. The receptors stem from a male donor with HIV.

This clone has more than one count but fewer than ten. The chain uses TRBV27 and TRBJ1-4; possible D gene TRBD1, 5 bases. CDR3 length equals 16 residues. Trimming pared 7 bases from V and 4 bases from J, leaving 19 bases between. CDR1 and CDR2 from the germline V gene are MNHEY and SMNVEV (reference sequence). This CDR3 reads CASKANWDGLNEKLFF. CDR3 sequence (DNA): TGTGCCAGCAAGGCGAACTGGGACGGACTTAATGAAAAACTGTTTTTT.

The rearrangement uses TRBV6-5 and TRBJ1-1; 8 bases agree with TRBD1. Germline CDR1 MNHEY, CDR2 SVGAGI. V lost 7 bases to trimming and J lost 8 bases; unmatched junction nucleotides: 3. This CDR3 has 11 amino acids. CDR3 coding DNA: TGTGCCAGCATCCGGACAGGGGAAGCTTTCTTT. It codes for CASIRTGEAFF.

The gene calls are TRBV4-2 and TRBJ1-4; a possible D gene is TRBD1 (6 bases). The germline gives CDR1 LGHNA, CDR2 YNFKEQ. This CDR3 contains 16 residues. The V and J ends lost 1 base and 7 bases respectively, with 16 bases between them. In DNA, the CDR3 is TGTGCCAGCAGCCAAGGAGGGGGGGCCGAGGGTGAAAAACTGTTTTTT. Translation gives CASSQGGGAEGEKLFF.

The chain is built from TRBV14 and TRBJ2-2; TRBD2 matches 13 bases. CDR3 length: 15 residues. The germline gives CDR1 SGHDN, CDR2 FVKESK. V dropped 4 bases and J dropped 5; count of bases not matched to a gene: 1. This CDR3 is CASSRGLAGTGELFF. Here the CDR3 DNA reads TGTGCCAGCAGCCGGGGACTAGCGGGGACCGGGGAGCTGTTTTTT.

As DNA, the CDR3 is TGTGCCAGCAGCGAGGCGGGACTAGCGGGAGGGGGAACCGGGGAGCTGTTTTTT. This translates into CASSEAGLAGGGTGELFF. This sequence joins TRBV9 and TRBJ2-2, with TRBD2 identical over 16 bases. CDR1 is SGDLS and CDR2 is YYNGEE in the germline V gene. This CDR3 contains 18 residues. V dropped 3 bases and J dropped 5; count of bases not matched to a gene: 7.

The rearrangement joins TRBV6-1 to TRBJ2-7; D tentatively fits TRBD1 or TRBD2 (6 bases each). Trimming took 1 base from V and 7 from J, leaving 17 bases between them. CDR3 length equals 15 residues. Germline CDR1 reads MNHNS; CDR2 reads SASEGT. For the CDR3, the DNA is TGTGCCAGCAGTGAAGATGGAGGGGGGATGTGGGAGCAGTACTTC. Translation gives CASSEDGGGMWEQYF.

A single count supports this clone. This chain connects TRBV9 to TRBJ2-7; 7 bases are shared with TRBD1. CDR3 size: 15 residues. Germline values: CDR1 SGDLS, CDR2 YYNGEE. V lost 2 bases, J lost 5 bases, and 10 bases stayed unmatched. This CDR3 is CASSVGQTPLNEQYF. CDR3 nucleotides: TGTGCCAGCAGCGTGGGACAGACCCCTTTGAACGAGCAGTACTTC.

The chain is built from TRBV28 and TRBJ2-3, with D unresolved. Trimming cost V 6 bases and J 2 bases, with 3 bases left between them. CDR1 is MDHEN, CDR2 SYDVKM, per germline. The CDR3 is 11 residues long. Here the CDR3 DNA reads TGTGCCAGCAGGTACACAGATACGCAGTATTTT. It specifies CASRYTDTQYF.

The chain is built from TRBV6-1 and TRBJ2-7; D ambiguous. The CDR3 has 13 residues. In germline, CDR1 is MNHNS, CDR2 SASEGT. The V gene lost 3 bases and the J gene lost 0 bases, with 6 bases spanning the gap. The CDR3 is CASSEGSSYEQYF. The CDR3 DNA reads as TGTGCCAGCAGTGAGGGTAGCTCCTACGAGCAGTACTTC.

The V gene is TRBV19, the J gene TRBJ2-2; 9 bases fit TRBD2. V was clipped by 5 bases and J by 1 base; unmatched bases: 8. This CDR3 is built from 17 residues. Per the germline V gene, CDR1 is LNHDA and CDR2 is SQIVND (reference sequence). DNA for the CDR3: TGTGCCAGTAGTGGGACTAGCTTAAGCAAGAACACCGGGGAGCTGTTTTTT. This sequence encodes CASSGTSLSKNTGELFF.

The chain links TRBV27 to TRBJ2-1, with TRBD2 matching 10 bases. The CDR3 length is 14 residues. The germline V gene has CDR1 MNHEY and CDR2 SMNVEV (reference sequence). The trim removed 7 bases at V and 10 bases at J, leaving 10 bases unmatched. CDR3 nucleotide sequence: TGTGCCAGCAATCCGGGACTAGCGCCAGAGGAGCAGTTCTTC. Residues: CASNPGLAPEEQFF.

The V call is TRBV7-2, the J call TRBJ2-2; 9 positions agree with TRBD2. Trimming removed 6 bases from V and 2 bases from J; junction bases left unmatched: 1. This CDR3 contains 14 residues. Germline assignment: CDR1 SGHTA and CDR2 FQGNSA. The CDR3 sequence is CASSSGGNTGELFF. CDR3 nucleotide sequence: TGTGCCAGCAGTAGCGGGGGCAACACCGGGGAGCTGTTTTTT. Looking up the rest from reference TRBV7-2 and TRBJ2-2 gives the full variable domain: GAGVSQSPSNKVTEKGKDVELRCDPISGHTALYWYRQSLGQGLEFLIYFQGNSAPDKSGLPSDRFSAERTGGSVSTLTIQRTQQEDSAVYLCASSSGGNTGELFFGEGSRLTVL.

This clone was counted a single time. The CDR3 coding sequence is TGTGCCAGCAGCGTAGCCGGCAGCGGCACAGATACGCAGTATTTT. Translating gives CASSVAGSGTDTQYF. The chain joins TRBV9 to TRBJ2-3; D gene uncertain. The CDR3 has 15 amino acids. V lost 0 bases and J 1 base, leaving 9 bases between the germline ends. Germline V CDR1 and CDR2: SGDLS, YYNGEE.

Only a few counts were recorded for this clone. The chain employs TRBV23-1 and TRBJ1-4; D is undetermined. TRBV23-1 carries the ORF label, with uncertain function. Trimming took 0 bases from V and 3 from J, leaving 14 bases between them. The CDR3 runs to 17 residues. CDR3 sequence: CASSQSRTDRANEKLFF. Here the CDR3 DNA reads TGCGCCAGCAGTCAATCGCGGACGGATAGGGCTAATGAAAAACTGTTTTTT.

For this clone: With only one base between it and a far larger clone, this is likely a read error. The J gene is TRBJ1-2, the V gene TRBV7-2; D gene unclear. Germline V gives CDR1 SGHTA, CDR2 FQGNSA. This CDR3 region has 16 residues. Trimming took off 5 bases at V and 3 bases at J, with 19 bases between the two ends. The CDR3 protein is CASSQDPVELDYGYTF. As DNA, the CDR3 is TGTGCCAGCAGCCAAGATCCCGTCGAACTCGACTATGGCTACACCTTC. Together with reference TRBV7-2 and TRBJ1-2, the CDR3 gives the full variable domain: GAGVSQSPSNKVTEKGKDVELRCDPISGHTALYWYRQSLGQGLEFLIYFQGNSAPDKSGLPSDRFSAERTGGSVSTLTIQRTQQEDSAVYLCASSQDPVELDYGYTFGSGTRLTVV.

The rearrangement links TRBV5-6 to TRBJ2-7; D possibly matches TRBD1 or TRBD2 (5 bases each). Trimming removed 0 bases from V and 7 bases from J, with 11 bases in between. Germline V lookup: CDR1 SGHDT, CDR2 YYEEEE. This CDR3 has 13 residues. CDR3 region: CASSLEGSGEQYF. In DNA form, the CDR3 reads TGTGCCAGCAGCTTGGAGGGGTCGGGAGAGCAGTACTTC.

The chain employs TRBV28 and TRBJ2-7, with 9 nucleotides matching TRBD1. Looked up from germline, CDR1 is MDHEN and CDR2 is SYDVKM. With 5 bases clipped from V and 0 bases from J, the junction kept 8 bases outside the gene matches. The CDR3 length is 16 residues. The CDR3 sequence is CASSGGTGITSYEQYF. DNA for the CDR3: TGTGCCAGCAGTGGGGGGACAGGGATTACCTCCTACGAGCAGTACTTC.

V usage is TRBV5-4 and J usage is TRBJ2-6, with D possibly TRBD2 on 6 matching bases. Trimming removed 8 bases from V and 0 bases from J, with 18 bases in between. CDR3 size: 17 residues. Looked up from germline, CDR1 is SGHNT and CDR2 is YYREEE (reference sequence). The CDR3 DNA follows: TGTGCCAGTGGGGGAGGTACTCGGAACTCTGGGGCCAACGTCCTGACTTTC. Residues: CASGGGTRNSGANVLTF.

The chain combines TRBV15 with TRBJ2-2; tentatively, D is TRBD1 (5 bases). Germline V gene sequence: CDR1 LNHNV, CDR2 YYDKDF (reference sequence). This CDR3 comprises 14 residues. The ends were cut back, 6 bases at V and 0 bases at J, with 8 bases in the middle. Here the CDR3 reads CATSVGANTGELFF. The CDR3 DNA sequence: TGTGCCACCAGTGTAGGGGCGAACACCGGGGAGCTGTTTTTT.

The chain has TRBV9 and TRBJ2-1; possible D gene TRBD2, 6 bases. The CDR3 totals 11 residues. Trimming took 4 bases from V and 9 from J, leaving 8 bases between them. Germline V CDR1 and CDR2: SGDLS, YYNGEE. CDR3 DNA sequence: TGTGCCAGCAGCCGGGGGACTGAGCAGTTCTTC. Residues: CASSRGTEQFF.

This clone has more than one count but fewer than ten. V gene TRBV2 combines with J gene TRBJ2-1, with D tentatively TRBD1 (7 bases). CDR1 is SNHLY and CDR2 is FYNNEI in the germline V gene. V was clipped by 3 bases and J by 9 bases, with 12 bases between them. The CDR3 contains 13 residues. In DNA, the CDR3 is TGTGCCAGCAGTGACCACAGGGGAGGTGAGCAGTTCTTC. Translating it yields CASSDHRGGEQFF.

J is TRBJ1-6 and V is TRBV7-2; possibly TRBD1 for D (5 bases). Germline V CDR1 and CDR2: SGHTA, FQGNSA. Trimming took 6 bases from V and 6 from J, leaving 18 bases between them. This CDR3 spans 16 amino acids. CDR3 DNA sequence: TGTGCCAGCAGGACGGACACTTCGTTCCTTAATTCACCCCTCCACTTT. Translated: CASRTDTSFLNSPLHF. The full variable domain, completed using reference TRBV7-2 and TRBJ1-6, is GAGVSQSPSNKVTEKGKDVELRCDPISGHTALYWYRQSLGQGLEFLIYFQGNSAPDKSGLPSDRFSAERTGGSVSTLTIQRTQQEDSAVYLCASRTDTSFLNSPLHFGNGTRLTVT.

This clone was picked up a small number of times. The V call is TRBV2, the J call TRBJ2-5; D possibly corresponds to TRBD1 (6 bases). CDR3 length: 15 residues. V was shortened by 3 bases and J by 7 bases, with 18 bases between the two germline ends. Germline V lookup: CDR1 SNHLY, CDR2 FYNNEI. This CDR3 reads CASSDPDSAWGTQYF. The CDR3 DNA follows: TGTGCCAGCAGTGATCCGGACAGCGCTTGGGGGACCCAGTACTTC.

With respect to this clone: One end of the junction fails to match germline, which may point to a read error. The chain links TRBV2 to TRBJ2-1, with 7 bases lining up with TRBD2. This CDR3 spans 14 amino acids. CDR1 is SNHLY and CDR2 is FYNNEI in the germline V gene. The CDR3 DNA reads TGTGCCAGCAGGGAAGCGGGACTTTCAAATGAGCAGTTCTTC. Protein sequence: CASREAGLSNEQFF. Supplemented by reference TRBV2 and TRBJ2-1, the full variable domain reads EPEVTQTPSHQVTQMGQEVILRCVPISNHLYFYWYRQILGQKVEFLVSFYNNEISEKSEIFDDQFSVERPDGSNFTLKIRSTKLEDSAMYFCASREAGLSNEQFFGPGTRLTVL.

The CDR3 is CASSLGAGVGDRKETQYF. CDR3 DNA sequence: TGTGCCAGCAGTTTGGGGGCGGGAGTCGGGGACCGAAAAGAGACCCAGTACTTC. The V and J genes are TRBV27 and TRBJ2-5; tentatively, D is TRBD2 (7 bases). Trimming pared 3 bases from V and 3 bases from J, leaving 23 bases between. This CDR3 comprises 18 residues. Germline assignment: CDR1 MNHEY and CDR2 SMNVEV (reference sequence).

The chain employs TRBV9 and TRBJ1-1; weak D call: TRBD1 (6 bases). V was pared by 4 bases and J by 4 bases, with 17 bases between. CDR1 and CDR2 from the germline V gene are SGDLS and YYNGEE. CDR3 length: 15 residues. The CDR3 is CASSPHHGGPTEAFF. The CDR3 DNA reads TGTGCCAGCAGCCCACACCATGGGGGGCCCACTGAAGCTTTCTTT.